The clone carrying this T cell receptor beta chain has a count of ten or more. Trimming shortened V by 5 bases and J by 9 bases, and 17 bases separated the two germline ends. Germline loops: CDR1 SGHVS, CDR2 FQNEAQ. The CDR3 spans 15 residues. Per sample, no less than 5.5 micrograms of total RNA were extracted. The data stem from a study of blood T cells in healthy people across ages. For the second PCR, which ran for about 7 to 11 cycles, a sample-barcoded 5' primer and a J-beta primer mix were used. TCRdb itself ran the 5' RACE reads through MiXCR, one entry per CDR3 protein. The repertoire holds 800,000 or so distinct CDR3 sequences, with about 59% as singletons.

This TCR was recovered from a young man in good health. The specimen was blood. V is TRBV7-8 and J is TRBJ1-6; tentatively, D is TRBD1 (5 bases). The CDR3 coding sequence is TGTGCCAGCAGCGCAGAGGGGAAGCGGATTTCACCCCTCCACTTT. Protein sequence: CASSAEGKRISPLHF.